A selection of T cell receptor beta chains follows, all from one sample in a study of molecular identifiers for immune sequencing clone quantification. TCRdb fed the PCR reads into MiXCR, producing one record per CDR3 protein. The sample shows some 650,000 distinct CDR3 sequences, about 20% of them seen only once. The material sequenced was naive CD8+ T cells from blood, with Jurkat cell RNA spiked in. These receptors were taken from a human donor in good health. Some libraries in this study had Jurkat cell RNA spiked in. Both conserved end residues are part of each CDR3. The order of the fields is CDR3 DNA, CDR3 protein, clone size, V gene, J gene, D gene. The D gene is left open where the match is weak. A clone size is listed for some rows: how often the clone was seen (once, few, many), or a class if it is expanded.

DNA: TGCAGCGTTGAGGGGGGGCTGAGCGGGGAGCTGTTTTTT; CDR3: CSVEGGLSGELFF; size: .; V: TRBV29-1; J: TRBJ2-2; D: .
DNA: TGCGCCAGCAGCCAAGATGCCCCCGGCGGTTCACCCCTCCACTTT; CDR3: CASSQDAPGGSPLHF; size: many; V: TRBV4-1; J: TRBJ1-6; D: .
DNA: TGTGCCAGCTCACGATATGACAGGGCTAGCACAGATACGCAGTATTTT; CDR3: CASSRYDRASTDTQYF; size: few; V: TRBV18; J: TRBJ2-3; D: TRBD1
DNA: TGCAGTGCTCCGGACCGTGAAGCTTCCTTT; CDR3: CSAPDREASF; size: few; V: TRBV20-1; J: TRBJ1-1; D: .
DNA: TGTGCCAGCAGCAACGACTCGTGGGGCCCCTCTGGGGCCAACGTCCTGACTTTC; CDR3: CASSNDSWGPSGANVLTF; size: many; V: TRBV21-1; J: TRBJ2-6; D: .
DNA: TGTGCCAGCAGCTCCCGAATCGCTGAAGCTTTCTTT; CDR3: CASSSRIAEAFF; size: few; V: TRBV7-9; J: TRBJ1-1; D: .
DNA: TGCGCCAGCAGCCAAGATGTGGGCCGTGGCTACACCTTC; CDR3: CASSQDVGRGYTF; size: .; V: TRBV4-3; J: TRBJ1-2; D: .
DNA: TGCGCCAGCAGAGCGGGAGACTACTACGAGCAGTACTTC; CDR3: CASRAGDYYEQYF; size: .; V: TRBV10-2; J: TRBJ2-7; D: TRBD2
DNA: TGTGCCAGCAGTTACCAGGGGGACCAGCCCCAGCATTTT; CDR3: CASSYQGDQPQHF; size: many; V: TRBV6-2/TRBV6-3; J: TRBJ1-5; D: TRBD1
DNA: TGTGCCAGCAGTCCCCAGACAGGAGGTATGAACACTGAAGCTTTCTTT; CDR3: CASSPQTGGMNTEAFF; size: few; V: TRBV27; J: TRBJ1-1; D: .
DNA: TGCAGTGCTTTCGACACGCGTACCGGTAGCAATGAGCAGTTCTTC; CDR3: CSAFDTRTGSNEQFF; size: many; V: TRBV20-1; J: TRBJ2-1; D: .
DNA: TGCGCCAGCAGCCAAGATACGGCTAACTATGGCTACACCTTC; CDR3: CASSQDTANYGYTF; size: .; V: TRBV4-1; J: TRBJ1-2; D: .
DNA: TGTGCCAGCAGTTTAAATAGAGGGCCTAGCGGGCCAGATACGCAGTATTTT; CDR3: CASSLNRGPSGPDTQYF; size: many; V: TRBV27; J: TRBJ2-3; D: TRBD2
DNA: TGCGCCAGCAGCCAATTCAGGGCCACTGGGTACGAGCAGTACTTC; CDR3: CASSQFRATGYEQYF; size: many; V: TRBV4-3; J: TRBJ2-7; D: .
DNA: TGCAGCGTTGAGATCGTTGGCGAGCAGTACTTC; CDR3: CSVEIVGEQYF; size: many; V: TRBV29-1; J: TRBJ2-7; D: .
DNA: TGTGCCACCAGTGATCTGACAGGGACGGCTTTCTTT; CDR3: CATSDLTGTAFF; size: many; V: TRBV24-1; J: TRBJ1-1; D: TRBD1
DNA: TGTGCCAGTACCCCCGGAGCGGGACTATTTGCCGGGGAGCTGTTTTTT; CDR3: CASTPGAGLFAGELFF; size: .; V: TRBV19; J: TRBJ2-2; D: TRBD2
DNA: TGTGCCAGCAGCAACGCCAGGGACAGGGGTTACAATGAGCAGTCCTTC; CDR3: CASSNARDRGYNEQSF; size: .; V: TRBV2; J: TRBJ2-1; D: TRBD1
DNA: TGTGCCAGCAGTGACAGGGGGACCGGGGAGCTGTTTTTT; CDR3: CASSDRGTGELFF; size: many; V: TRBV13; J: TRBJ2-2; D: TRBD1
DNA: TGTGCCAGCAGTTTGAACAGGGGCTATGGGGCCAACGTCCTGACTTTC; CDR3: CASSLNRGYGANVLTF; size: many; V: TRBV5-5; J: TRBJ2-6; D: TRBD1
DNA: TGCAGTGCCCTAACCCGGGACCCCAGCCAGTCGGAGCAGTTCTTC; CDR3: CSALTRDPSQSEQFF; size: many; V: TRBV20-1; J: TRBJ2-1; D: .
DNA: TGTGCCAGCAGGGGGGGAGGGGCTAGCGGGGGCCAAGAGACCCAGTACTTC; CDR3: CASRGGGASGGQETQYF; size: .; V: TRBV13; J: TRBJ2-5; D: TRBD2
DNA: TGTGCCACCAGCAGAGAAGGGGGGATGGAAGCTTTCTTT; CDR3: CATSREGGMEAFF; size: many; V: TRBV15; J: TRBJ1-1; D: .
DNA: TGTGCCAGCAGCTCAGGACAGGGACTGAACACTGGAGCTTTCTTT; CDR3: CASSSGQGLNTGAFF; size: .; V: TRBV5-8; J: TRBJ1-1; D: TRBD1
DNA: TGTGCCAGCAGCCAATCACGGGGGGGAAACACTGAAGCTTCCTTT; CDR3: CASSQSRGGNTEASF; size: .; V: TRBV16; J: TRBJ1-1; D: .
DNA: TGTGCCTGCACAGGATCCTACGAGCAGTACTTC; CDR3: CACTGSYEQYF; size: few; V: TRBV30; J: TRBJ2-7; D: .
DNA: TGTGCCAGTACCCCACTAGCGGGAGGGCCGACAGATACGCAGTATTTT; CDR3: CASTPLAGGPTDTQYF; size: few; V: TRBV19; J: TRBJ2-3; D: TRBD2
DNA: TGCGCCAGCAGCCAAGGAGTACAGGGTTACACTGAAGCTTTCTTT; CDR3: CASSQGVQGYTEAFF; size: many; V: TRBV4-1; J: TRBJ1-1; D: .
DNA: TGTGCCAGCAGCCTCAAGCCGGACAGGGGGTATGACGAGCAGTACTTC; CDR3: CASSLKPDRGYDEQYF; size: many; V: TRBV7-6; J: TRBJ2-7; D: TRBD1
DNA: TGTGCCAGCAGCGGTGTGGCGGAAACCACCTACGAGCAGTACTTC; CDR3: CASSGVAETTYEQYF; size: few; V: TRBV6-2/TRBV6-3; J: TRBJ2-7; D: .
DNA: TGTGCCACCTCGCCGGGGGGCTTGTATAATTCACCCCTCCACTTT; CDR3: CATSPGGLYNSPLHF; size: many; V: TRBV6-5; J: TRBJ1-6; D: .
DNA: TGTGCCAGCAGCAAGCTCACTTCCAGTCTTAGCTCTGGGGCCAACGTCCTGACTTTC; CDR3: CASSKLTSSLSSGANVLTF; size: many; V: TRBV5-4; J: TRBJ2-6; D: .
DNA: TGCAGTGCTAGAGCCCTACAGGGCACAACTGAAGCTTTCTTT; CDR3: CSARALQGTTEAFF; size: many; V: TRBV20-1; J: TRBJ1-1; D: .
DNA: TGTGCCAGCAGAACGGGACGGCTCACCGGGGAGCTGTTTTTT; CDR3: CASRTGRLTGELFF; size: many; V: TRBV6-2/TRBV6-3; J: TRBJ2-2; D: .
DNA: TGTGCCAGCAGTTACACACTAGCGGGCCGAACCTACGAGCAGTACTTC; CDR3: CASSYTLAGRTYEQYF; size: .; V: TRBV6-5; J: TRBJ2-7; D: TRBD2
DNA: TGTGCCAGCGGGGTGGGAGGTCCCTACGAGCAGTACTTC; CDR3: CASGVGGPYEQYF; size: .; V: TRBV27; J: TRBJ2-7; D: .
DNA: TGTGCCACCAGCAGAGATGACAGGCCCTTAGAGCAGTACTTC; CDR3: CATSRDDRPLEQYF; size: many; V: TRBV15; J: TRBJ2-7; D: .
DNA: TGTGCCAGCCAAGGGGGAGGTACGAAGACCCAGTACTTC; CDR3: CASQGGGTKTQYF; size: many; V: TRBV19; J: TRBJ2-5; D: .
DNA: TGTGCCAGCAGTCGTCCGACGCGGCCTACGAACACCGGGAAGCTGTTTTTT; CDR3: CASSRPTRPTNTGKLFF; size: .; V: TRBV6-2/TRBV6-3; J: TRBJ2-2; D: .
DNA: TGTGCCAGCAGCCGTTTTCAAGAGACAGGGGGCGCTGAGACCCAGTACTTC; CDR3: CASSRFQETGGAETQYF; size: .; V: TRBV6-6; J: TRBJ2-5; D: TRBD1
DNA: TGTGCCAGCAGCTTGGAGGGGACAGGGGACAATGAGCAGTTCTTC; CDR3: CASSLEGTGDNEQFF; size: .; V: TRBV5-4; J: TRBJ2-1; D: TRBD1
DNA: TGTGCCAGCAGATCGACCGACATACAAGAGACCCAGTACTTC; CDR3: CASRSTDIQETQYF; size: many; V: TRBV12-3/TRBV12-4; J: TRBJ2-5; D: .
DNA: TGTGCTAGTGACTCTCCTGCGGCCCCCAATGAGCAGTTCTTC; CDR3: CASDSPAAPNEQFF; size: many; V: TRBV12-5; J: TRBJ2-1; D: .
DNA: TGTGCCAGCAGCTTCCTGTTGTACACGACCGGGGAGCTGTTTTTT; CDR3: CASSFLLYTTGELFF; size: few; V: TRBV7-9; J: TRBJ2-2; D: .
DNA: TGTGCCTGGAGGAGGACTAGCGGAACCTACAATGGGCAGTTCTTC; CDR3: CAWRRTSGTYNGQFF; size: .; V: TRBV30; J: TRBJ2-1; D: TRBD2
DNA: TGTGCCAGCAGCCAAACTTACCGGACCAACTACGAGCAGTACTTC; CDR3: CASSQTYRTNYEQYF; size: many; V: TRBV14; J: TRBJ2-7; D: .
DNA: TGTGCCAGCAGCCCCTTAGCGGGAGGGCCGGGGGTGACCCAGTACTTC; CDR3: CASSPLAGGPGVTQYF; size: many; V: TRBV9; J: TRBJ2-5; D: TRBD2
DNA: TGTGCCAGCAGTTACTCGATCCCCTCGTTCGGGGAGACCCAGTACTTC; CDR3: CASSYSIPSFGETQYF; size: many; V: TRBV6-5; J: TRBJ2-5; D: .
DNA: TGTGCCAGCAGCTGGGACTTCCGGAACCAAGAGACCCAGTACTTC; CDR3: CASSWDFRNQETQYF; size: many; V: TRBV7-9; J: TRBJ2-5; D: .
DNA: TGTGCCAGCAGTTTGGTAGGGGACTATAGCAATCAGCCCCAGCATTTT; CDR3: CASSLVGDYSNQPQHF; size: many; V: TRBV28; J: TRBJ1-5; D: .
DNA: TGTGCCAGCAGCCCTACCGCTCCCCCTCCATACAATGAGCAGTTCTTC; CDR3: CASSPTAPPPYNEQFF; size: many; V: TRBV11-2; J: TRBJ2-1; D: .
DNA: TGCGCCAGCAGCCAAGATAGAACAGGGGCAATCTATGGCTACACCTTC; CDR3: CASSQDRTGAIYGYTF; size: many; V: TRBV4-1; J: TRBJ1-2; D: TRBD1